One T cell receptor beta chain is described in this entry. It lacks a known antigen. Base qualities were left out, and no much larger clone turns up one base away. This sample was included in a study of tumor and adjacent non-tumor tissue in lung cancer (dated by TCRdb to between 2018 and 2020). For the wider study: The cohort included approximately 13 adenocarcinoma, 2 squamous cell carcinoma and 1 small cell lung cancer patients. Ages among the 15 or so patients ranged from about 31 to 80 years, there were roughly 10 men and 5 women, and disease was at TNM stage I to III. A total of roughly 120,000,000 productive TCRbeta reads were generated by sequencing, corresponding to an average of roughly 4 million reads per sample. Bulk TCRbeta repertoires were compared between lung tumor tissue and matched distant non-tumor lung tissue obtained from 15 lung cancer patients. For each patient, one tumor sample and one normal lung sample were taken, giving thirty paired specimens that underwent TCRbeta CDR3 sequencing.

Receptors were amplified or captured by multiplex PCR. Sequencing relied on an Illumina HiSeq 2500. TCRbeta libraries were built by three rounds of nested PCR using primers (Table S4), following protocols modified from ARM-PCR. Before sequencing, PCR products of 200-500 bp were cut from the gel and purified using the QIAquick gel extraction kit. Under the source paper's analysis protocol: Reads were cleaned using Trimmomatic, were merged into complete CDR3 sequences using FLASH, and were assigned to V(D)J germline segments using MiTCR. VDJtools was used to compute clonal diversity as the inverse Simpson's index. Productive reads were defined as in-frame sequences without a premature stop codon. The public reads were reprocessed in TCRdb via fastp at Q25 and MiXCR, keeping in-frame beta chains. Each entry is one CDR3 protein sequence, shown with its most common DNA and genes. These V and J calls are TCRdb output, not the study's own analysis. The sample table shows about 67,000 distinct CDR3 sequences, and around 80% are seen once. More than 40% of the sample is held by the ten biggest clonotypes.

RNA was extracted from bulk unsorted tissue and checked for quality with a NanoDrop ND-1000 and an Agilent 2100. For the normal lung samples, distant non-tumor tissue was collected more than 3 cm away from the tumor edge. Donors were newly diagnosed lung cancer patients admitted for thoracic surgery in China between August and November 2014, without prior chemotherapy. Patients with previous radiotherapy or chemotherapy, or with another concurrent cancer, were excluded from the study. Surgical tissue pieces of about 1-2.1 cm3 were preserved in RNAlater solution and stored at -80 °C until use. What the study reported, not specific to this receptor: Neither the sequencing platform nor unique molecular identifiers are named or mentioned anywhere in the methods. Significantly higher TCR diversity (inverse Simpson) was observed in tumor tissue than in normal lung tissue (approximately 430 vs 150, P = 0.0075, Mann-Whitney U test). Peripheral blood was not sequenced, so blood TCRbeta repertoires in these lung cancer patients were not examined. Younger patients had significantly higher TCR diversity, and higher tumor TCR diversity was associated with shorter overall and disease-free survival. With only about 14 patients in the cohort, the authors noted that larger samples and more detailed clinical data are needed. A significantly larger cumulative share of the repertoire was made up by the top 100 clones in normal lung than in tumor tissue.

The receptor was derived from a man in his 60s with non-small cell lung cancer. Sequenced sample: distant non-tumor lung tissue.

CDR3 protein: CASSARDRQFF. The sequenced DNA: TGTGCCAGTAGTGCCCGGGACAGGCAGTTCTTC. The receptor chain draws on TRBV6-5 and TRBJ2-5, with 7 junctional bases fitting TRBD1. The tail of the sequence fits TRBJ2-1 better, so the J call may be wrong. Sequences MNHEY (CDR1) and SVGAGI (CDR2) are obtained from the germline V gene. The CDR3 contains 11 residues, cysteine and phenylalanine counted. This entry keeps only the CDR3 DNA: 33 bases, framed from base 1.